These 19 T cell receptor beta chains originate from one sample sequenced in a study of blood T cells in healthy people across ages. Primers used in a second PCR of roughly 7 to 12 cycles were a sample-barcoded 5' primer and a J-beta primer mix. TCRdb re-analysed the 5' RACE reads in MiXCR, keeping a single row per CDR3 protein. This table has more than 900,000 distinct CDR3 sequences, 25% to 30% appearing once. These same records also appear under a second study, on T cells of mothers and their children.

The sequenced sample consisted of blood. The receptor source for this set is a woman in her forties in good health.

The table lists this clonotype with a few counts. V gene TRBV4-1 combines with J gene TRBJ1-6, with 8 positions matching TRBD1. Germline CDR1 and CDR2: MGHRA and YSYEKL. V dropped 3 bases and J dropped 9; count of bases not matched to a gene: 7. The CDR3 extends over 15 amino acids. CDR3 DNA sequence: TGCGCCAGCAGCCAGGGAGGACAGGGATGTTCACCCCTCCACTTT. Translated: CASSQGGQGCSPLHF.

This clonotype was seen many times. V gene TRBV9 combines with J gene TRBJ2-7; D might be TRBD1 or TRBD2, each matching 6 bases. The length of the CDR3 is 17 residues. Trimming shortened V by 0 bases and J by 4 bases, and 20 bases separated the two germline ends. Germline V gene data show CDR1 as SGDLS and CDR2 as YYNGEE. In nucleotides, the CDR3 is TGTGCCAGCAGCGTAGCCCCCCTTACCGGGGGCAGTTACGAGCAGTACTTC. It translates to CASSVAPLTGGSYEQYF.

The chain joins TRBV3-1 to TRBJ2-4; D possibly corresponds to TRBD2 (6 bases). CDR1 and CDR2 from the germline V gene are LGHDT and YNNKEL (reference sequence). V lost 3 bases and J 4 bases, leaving 19 bases between the germline ends. This CDR3 comprises 17 residues. DNA for the CDR3: TGTGCCAGCAGCCATAGCACGGGGACTCTACAGAAAAACATTCAGTACTTC. This encodes CASSHSTGTLQKNIQYF. Filled out from reference TRBV3-1 and TRBJ2-4, the complete variable domain reads DTAVSQTPKYLVTQMGNDKSIKCEQNLGHDTMYWYKQDSKKFLKIMFSYNNKELIINETVPNRFSPKSPDKAHLNLHINSLELGDSAVYFCASSHSTGTLQKNIQYFGAGTRLSVL.

The chain has TRBV16 and TRBJ1-6, with unresolved D. The CDR3 has 15 residues. From germline, CDR1 is KGHSY and CDR2 FQNENV. The germline V and J ends were trimmed by 0 bases and 9 bases, with 12 bases remaining between them. The CDR3: CASSQSEGGSSPLHF. In DNA form, the CDR3 reads TGTGCCAGCAGCCAATCAGAGGGAGGAAGTTCACCCCTCCACTTT.

This clonotype showed up many times. The chain has TRBV6-5 and TRBJ1-2; D might be TRBD1 (6 bases). Trimming took 2 bases from V and 4 from J, leaving 8 bases between them. Germline V gene lookup returns CDR1 MNHEY and CDR2 SVGAGI. The CDR3 extends over 13 amino acids. CDR3 DNA sequence: TGTGCCAGCAGTTACCAGGGGCCCTATGGCTACACCTTC. Translating it yields CASSYQGPYGYTF.

The chain couples TRBV3-1 to TRBJ2-7; the D gene is possibly TRBD1 (6 bases). Between the trimmed V and J ends, which lost 4 bases and 3 bases, there was a span of 10 bases. The CDR3 has 13 amino acids. From germline, CDR1 is LGHDT and CDR2 YNNKEL (reference sequence). CDR3: CASSPNRVYEQYF. The CDR3 DNA sequence: TGTGCCAGCAGCCCGAACAGGGTCTACGAGCAGTACTTC.

Points on this clonotype: This clone may be a read error of a much larger clone one base away. The V call is TRBV20-1, the J call TRBJ1-2; TRBD1 matches 7 bases. CDR1 is DFQATT, CDR2 SNEGSKA, per germline (reference sequence). V lost 7 bases and J lost 8; bases outside the gene matches: 10. The CDR3 loop spans 12 amino acids. The CDR3 here is CSGVRQGLGYTF. For the CDR3, the DNA is TGCAGTGGGGTTCGACAGGGCTTAGGCTACACCTTC.

The chain links TRBV12-3 or TRBV12-4 to TRBJ2-5; maybe TRBD1 (5 bases). Deletions cut 5 bases from V and 11 bases from J, with 18 bases between. The CDR3 covers 13 residues. The CDR3 spells CASSDWGRAEQYF. The CDR3 nucleotides are TGTGCCAGCAGTGATTGGGGCAGGGCGGAGCAGTACTTC.

This clonotype was counted ten times or more. The CDR3 DNA follows: TGTGCCAGCAGCTTGGGGCACGAAACCACCCAGTACTTC. It yields the protein CASSLGHETTQYF. This chain connects TRBV5-5 to TRBJ2-5; D is unresolved. The V and J ends lost 0 bases and 8 bases respectively, with 11 bases between them. CDR1 is SGHKS and CDR2 is YYEKEE in the germline V gene (reference sequence). The CDR3 loop spans 13 amino acids.

Here the CDR3 reads CASSFGDRGVDEQFF. CDR3 nucleotides: TGTGCCAGCAGCTTCGGGGACAGGGGGGTCGATGAGCAGTTCTTC. The rearrangement uses TRBV7-2 and TRBJ2-1, with TRBD1 matching 11 bases. The CDR3 length is 15 residues. Germline values: CDR1 SGHTA, CDR2 FQGNSA. V dropped 3 bases and J dropped 8; count of bases not matched to a gene: 6.

This clonotype was counted between two and nine times. The J gene is TRBJ1-5, the V gene TRBV28; D possibly corresponds to TRBD1 (5 bases). The CDR3 has 14 amino acids. Germline V gene sequence: CDR1 MDHEN, CDR2 SYDVKM. V was pared by 5 bases and J by 3 bases, with 11 bases between. CDR3 DNA sequence: TGTGCCAGCAGTCACCGGGGGGTCAATCAGCCCCAGCATTTT. This sequence encodes CASSHRGVNQPQHF.

The CDR3: CASTKLAGPNEKLFF. The CDR3 coding sequence is TGTGCCAGCACCAAACTCGCGGGTCCTAATGAAAAACTGTTTTTT. The chain links TRBV7-9 to TRBJ1-4; D remains ambiguous. This CDR3 region has 15 residues. CDR1 and CDR2 (germline): SEHNR, FQNEAQ (reference sequence). The V gene lost 7 bases and the J gene lost 3 bases, with 15 bases spanning the gap.

This clonotype was counted only a few times. The genes are TRBV19 and TRBJ1-5; 8 bases fit TRBD1. This CDR3 region has 19 residues. Trimming removed 6 bases from V and 4 bases from J; junction bases left unmatched: 20. The V gene's germline CDR1 is LNHDA and CDR2 SQIVND (reference sequence). This CDR3 is CASRSSGTGNLPSNQPQHF. The CDR3 nucleotides read TGTGCCAGTAGGAGTTCCGGGACAGGAAATTTACCGAGTAATCAGCCCCAGCATTTT.

This clonotype was counted at least ten times. The chain is built from TRBV10-3 and TRBJ2-7, with 7 bases matching TRBD1. The CDR3 contains 22 residues. V shed 4 bases and J 3 bases; nucleotides not matched to a gene: 30. Germline V CDR1 and CDR2: ENHRY, SYGVKD. This chain's CDR3 is CAISGSTLGQPEEGVSYYEQYF. The CDR3 nucleotides read TGTGCCATCAGTGGATCCACGTTGGGACAGCCCGAAGAGGGGGTTAGTTACTACGAGCAGTACTTC.

This clonotype was detected a few times. A much bigger clone sits one base away, suggesting this may be a read error. CDR3 amino acids: CASSLSFGVAETQFF. CDR3 nucleotides: TGTGCCAGCAGCTTATCGTTCGGGGTGGCGGAGACCCAGTTCTTC. The rearrangement links TRBV7-8 to TRBJ2-1, with a tentative D call TRBD2 (5 bases). This CDR3 spans 15 amino acids. Trimming removed 2 bases from V and 13 bases from J, with 21 bases in between. CDR1 SGHVS and CDR2 FQNEAQ come from the germline V gene.

This clonotype occurred many times. This may arise from a read error, as a much more abundant clone is one base away. The chain recombines TRBV10-3 with TRBJ2-2; a possible D gene is TRBD1 (5 bases). Germline V gene lookup returns CDR1 ENHRY and CDR2 SYGVKD. Trimming removed 3 bases at V and 3 bases at J, with 5 bases between. The CDR3 length is 13 residues. This chain's CDR3 is CAISDRDTGELFF. In DNA, the CDR3 is TGTGCCATCAGTGACAGGGACACCGGGGAGCTGTTTTTT.

This clonotype has only a few counts. This chain uses TRBV15 with TRBJ1-4; 7 positions agree with TRBD1. The CDR3 contains 17 residues. The junction had 12 bases not matched to a gene; V was cut back by 0 bases and J by 8 bases. Germline V gene sequence: CDR1 LNHNV, CDR2 YYDKDF (reference sequence). CDR3 amino acids: CATSRDANRGLWEKLFF. The CDR3 bases are TGTGCCACCAGCAGAGACGCGAACAGGGGCTTGTGGGAAAAACTGTTTTTT.

This sequence joins TRBV7-9 and TRBJ2-5, with a weak D call TRBD2 (5 bases). V was trimmed by 6 bases and J by 5 bases, leaving 13 bases between them. CDR3 length equals 13 residues. The V gene's germline CDR1 is SEHNR and CDR2 FQNEAQ (reference sequence). The CDR3 spells CASRPDFSETQYF. CDR3 coding DNA: TGTGCCAGCAGACCGGACTTCTCGGAGACCCAGTACTTC.

The table lists this clonotype with a few counts. The chain has TRBV5-1 and TRBJ2-5; maybe TRBD1 (6 bases). The CDR3 sequence is 14 residues long. The germline V gene encodes CDR1 SGHRS and CDR2 YFSETQ. The V gene lost 2 bases and the J gene lost 2 bases, with 10 bases spanning the gap. The chain's CDR3 is CASSFQGLQETQYF. As DNA, the CDR3 is TGCGCCAGCAGCTTCCAGGGGTTACAAGAGACCCAGTACTTC. Full variable domain (remainder filled in from reference TRBV5-1 and TRBJ2-5): KAGVTQTPRYLIKTRGQQVTLSCSPISGHRSVSWYQQTPGQGLQFLFEYFSETQRNKGNFPGRFSGRQFSNSRSEMNVSTLELGDSALYLCASSFQGLQETQYFGPGTRLLVL.